Each of the 18 T cell receptor beta chains below was sequenced from the same sample in a study of T cell changes during pregnancy in multiple sclerosis. Sequenced by immunoSEQ multiplex PCR; TCRdb stores in-frame clones only, minus some. This table has 40,000 to 55,000 clones, 80% to 95% appearing once. The sample was CD4+ T cells from peripheral blood mononuclear cells, taken before pregnancy. The origin of the receptors is a female donor with multiple sclerosis, enrolled in a pregnancy study.

The chain recombines TRBV28 with TRBJ2-7, with a tentative D call TRBD2 (6 bases). Between the trimmed V and J ends, which lost 3 bases and 3 bases, there was a span of 18 bases. This CDR3 contains 16 residues. CDR1 and CDR2 (germline): MDHEN, SYDVKM. This CDR3 reads CASSFQPGLLHYEQYF. The CDR3 nucleotides read TGTGCCAGCAGTTTCCAGCCGGGACTCCTCCACTACGAGCAGTACTTC.

This chain connects TRBV2 to TRBJ2-2; a weak D match, TRBD1 (6 bases). The CDR3 has 15 amino acids. Germline V gene data show CDR1 as SNHLY and CDR2 as FYNNEI. Trimming took 2 bases from V and 1 from J, leaving 8 bases between them. This CDR3 is CASSELDRNTGELFF. The DNA of the CDR3 is TGTGCCAGCAGTGAATTGGACAGGAACACCGGGGAGCTGTTTTTT.

This sequence joins TRBV5-4 and TRBJ2-2, with TRBD2 matching 14 bases. The junction had 2 bases not matched to a gene; V was cut back by 4 bases and J by 6 bases. Germline CDR1 is SGHNT and CDR2 is YYREEE (reference sequence). The CDR3 length is 15 residues. CDR3 nucleotides: TGTGCCAGCAGCCGACTAGCGGGGGGGCCCGGGGAGCTGTTTTTT. Translating it yields CASSRLAGGPGELFF. Full variable domain (rest looked up from reference TRBV5-4 and TRBJ2-2): ETGVTQSPTHLIKTRGQQVTLRCSSQSGHNTVSWYQQALGQGPQFIFQYYREEENGRGNFPPRFSGLQFPNYSSELNVNALELDDSALYLCASSRLAGGPGELFFGEGSRLTVL.

The chain employs TRBV5-1 and TRBJ1-2; no reliable D call. Trimming pared 4 bases from V and 4 bases from J, leaving 11 bases between. This CDR3 is built from 13 residues. Germline V lookup: CDR1 SGHRS, CDR2 YFSETQ. CDR3 nucleotides: TGCGCCAGCAGCCTGAATAGCTTCTATGGCTACACCTTC. This codes for CASSLNSFYGYTF.

This chain joins TRBV5-4 and TRBJ2-2, with 13 bases matching TRBD2. V shed 4 bases and J 5 bases; nucleotides not matched to a gene: 8. Per germline, CDR1 SGHNT and CDR2 YYREEE (reference sequence). This CDR3 comprises 17 residues. CDR3 region: CASSPGGLAGVTGELFF. The CDR3 bases are TGTGCCAGCAGCCCAGGAGGACTAGCGGGAGTAACCGGGGAGCTGTTTTTT.

This sequence joins TRBV7-2 and TRBJ2-7, with a weak D call TRBD2 (6 bases). V lost 0 bases to trimming and J lost 0 bases, with 6 bases between them. Germline CDR1 reads SGHTA; CDR2 reads FQGNSA. The CDR3 is made up of 14 amino acids. The CDR3 spells CASSLAGGSYEQYF. The CDR3 bases are TGTGCCAGCAGCTTAGCGGGGGGCTCCTACGAGCAGTACTTC.

The chain couples TRBV9 to TRBJ1-1; D uncertain. The CDR3 loop spans 15 amino acids. Germline V lookup: CDR1 SGDLS, CDR2 YYNGEE. V was clipped by 0 bases and J by 1 base, with 10 bases between them. The CDR3 DNA sequence: TGTGCCAGCAGCGTAGACCCGGACTCGAACACTGAAGCTTTCTTT. It translates to CASSVDPDSNTEAFF.

V gene TRBV4-3 combines with J gene TRBJ1-5; TRBD1 is a possible D gene (5 bases). The germline V gene has CDR1 LGHNA and CDR2 YSLEER. Trimming took off 2 bases at V and 6 bases at J, with 17 bases between the two ends. CDR3 size: 16 residues. The CDR3, as DNA: TGCGCCAGCAGCCAATCCCTCATCTCGGGGGGTCAGCCCCAGCATTTT. This gives the protein CASSQSLISGGQPQHF.

The chain joins TRBV30 to TRBJ2-5; maybe TRBD1 (6 bases). The CDR3 is 16 amino acids. Germline assignment: CDR1 GTSNPN and CDR2 SVGIG (reference sequence). Trimming took 2 bases from V and 2 from J, leaving 18 bases between them. As DNA, the CDR3 is TGTGCCTGGAGTTCGGGGCTGGGGGCCTATCAAGAGACCCAGTACTTC. It codes for CAWSSGLGAYQETQYF.

The CDR3 spells CASSPLSISGRADGTDTQYF. DNA for the CDR3: TGTGCCAGCTCACCACTGAGTATTAGCGGGAGGGCCGATGGCACAGATACGCAGTATTTT. This sequence joins TRBV18 and TRBJ2-3; 11 nucleotides line up with TRBD2. In germline, CDR1 is KGHSH, CDR2 LQKENI. J gave up 1 base and V 1 base, and 13 bases lay outside the gene matches. CDR3 length: 20 amino acids.

The V and J genes are TRBV4-1 and TRBJ2-7; D is possibly TRBD2 (6 bases). Germline lookup yields CDR1 MGHRA and CDR2 YSYEKL. Deletions cut 1 base from V and 3 bases from J, with 16 bases between. The length of the CDR3 is 16 residues. DNA of the CDR3: TGCGCCAGCAGCCAAGTACCCGGAGGGGCCTACTACGAGCAGTACTTC. This sequence encodes CASSQVPGGAYYEQYF.

The V gene is TRBV19, the J gene TRBJ2-5; 11 bases line up with TRBD1. There are 16 residues in the CDR3. The V segment lost 4 bases and the J segment 5 bases; nucleotides outside the gene matches: 9. Looked up from germline, CDR1 is LNHDA and CDR2 is SQIVND (reference sequence). The CDR3 region has the DNA TGTGCCAGTAGTAACGGACAGGGGGCATTAAGGGAGACCCAGTACTTC. The encoded protein is CASSNGQGALRETQYF.

V gene TRBV19 combines with J gene TRBJ1-6; a weak D match, TRBD1 (5 bases). Trimming removed 7 bases at V and 8 bases at J, with 18 bases between. CDR1 is LNHDA, CDR2 SQIVND, per germline (reference sequence). This CDR3 is built from 15 residues. Here the CDR3 reads CASKATGSWDSPLHF. CDR3 sequence (DNA): TGTGCCAGTAAGGCCACAGGCTCCTGGGATTCACCCCTCCACTTT.

The V call is TRBV28, the J call TRBJ1-5; 8 positions agree with TRBD1. Unmatched junction bases numbered 26, after V lost 3 bases and J lost 7 bases. The CDR3 is 21 residues long. The germline V gene has CDR1 MDHEN and CDR2 SYDVKM. The CDR3 bases are TGTGCCAGCAGTTTCCTCTTCCCAATATCCGCCGGGACAGGAGGCCGGCAGCCCCAGCATTTT. Residues: CASSFLFPISAGTGGRQPQHF.

This clone was counted a few times. The chain joins TRBV28 to TRBJ2-7; 8 bases are shared with TRBD1. The CDR3 contains 15 residues. J gave up 0 bases and V 8 bases, and 9 bases lay outside the gene matches. Per the germline V gene, CDR1 is MDHEN and CDR2 is SYDVKM. CDR3 nucleotide sequence: TGTGCCAGCCGGGACAGGATAATGAGCTCCTACGAGCAGTACTTC. Its protein is CASRDRIMSSYEQYF.

The chain recombines TRBV9 with TRBJ2-1; D may be TRBD2 (5 bases). Trimming took 2 bases from V and 2 from J, leaving 8 bases between them. Germline-derived CDR1 and CDR2 are SGDLS and YYNGEE. This CDR3 comprises 14 residues. The CDR3 DNA sequence: TGTGCCAGCAGCGTCGGGGATGCCTACAATGAGCAGTTCTTC. It is translated as CASSVGDAYNEQFF.

The V and J genes are TRBV5-1 and TRBJ1-3; tentative D call: TRBD1 (5 bases). This CDR3 comprises 16 residues. V gave up 1 base and J gave up 1 base, with 12 bases separating them. The germline gives CDR1 SGHRS, CDR2 YFSETQ. The CDR3 sequence is CASSLNRTRSGNTIYF. The CDR3, as DNA: TGCGCCAGCAGCTTGAACAGGACAAGGTCTGGAAACACCATATATTTT. The whole variable domain, filled in from reference TRBV5-1 and TRBJ1-3, reads KAGVTQTPRYLIKTRGQQVTLSCSPISGHRSVSWYQQTPGQGLQFLFEYFSETQRNKGNFPGRFSGRQFSNSRSEMNVSTLELGDSALYLCASSLNRTRSGNTIYFGEGSWLTVV.

This chain joins TRBV29-1 and TRBJ2-1; 11 bases agree with TRBD2. The CDR3 runs to 16 residues. The trim removed 1 base at V and 7 bases at J, leaving 9 bases unmatched. Looked up from germline, CDR1 is SQVTM and CDR2 is ANQGSEA. The CDR3, as DNA: TGCAGCGTTGAAGGGTTTTTAGCGGGAGGGTCGAATGAGCAGTTCTTC. It specifies CSVEGFLAGGSNEQFF.